These T cell receptor beta chains were read from a single sample in a study of response to subunit inactivated influenza vaccine. TCRdb re-called the RT-PCR reads through MiXCR, storing one row per CDR3 protein. The sample holds about 540,000 distinct CDR3 sequences, roughly 25% seen once. These data were likewise used in another study, on T cells expressing NK-cell markers.

This material consisted of CD4+ T cells sorted from PBMCs, taken roughly 12 days after vaccination. The receptors come from a middle-aged man who received an inactivated influenza vaccine. The CDR3 runs from the conserved cysteine through the conserved F or W. D genes are given only for firm matches. The listing skips clone size in some rows; elsewhere it reads once, few, many or a size class.

d_call: TRBD1
clone_size: NA
j_call: TRBJ1-2
v_call: TRBV6-4
cdr3_aa: CASSDRTGFGVYTF
cdr3_nt: TGTGCCAGCAGTGACCGGACAGGGTTCGGAGTCTACACCTTC

d_call: NA
clone_size: few
j_call: TRBJ1-6
v_call: TRBV24-1
cdr3_aa: CATKGSQNNSPLHF
cdr3_nt: TGTGCCACCAAAGGTTCCCAGAATAATTCACCCCTCCACTTT

d_call: NA
clone_size: NA
j_call: TRBJ1-6
v_call: TRBV3-1
cdr3_aa: CASSQGRGLSSPLHF
cdr3_nt: TGTGCCAGCAGCCAAGGTCGGGGCCTCAGCTCACCCCTCCACTTT

d_call: TRBD2
clone_size: NA
j_call: TRBJ2-1
v_call: TRBV10-3
cdr3_aa: CAISVTAGAYNEQFF
cdr3_nt: TGTGCCATCAGTGTTACAGCGGGGGCATACAATGAGCAGTTCTTC

d_call: TRBD2
clone_size: NA
j_call: TRBJ2-7
v_call: TRBV7-6
cdr3_aa: CASSLARTRGTEQYF
cdr3_nt: TGTGCCAGCAGCTTAGCGAGGACTAGGGGTACCGAGCAGTACTTC

d_call: NA
clone_size: few
j_call: TRBJ2-1
v_call: TRBV5-5
cdr3_aa: CASSLSPRGNEQFF
cdr3_nt: TGTGCCAGCAGCTTATCCCCGCGGGGCAATGAGCAGTTCTTC

d_call: TRBD2
clone_size: NA
j_call: TRBJ2-1
v_call: TRBV12-3/TRBV12-4
cdr3_aa: CASTPLAGGNSYNEQFF
cdr3_nt: TGTGCCAGCACCCCACTAGCGGGAGGAAACTCCTACAATGAGCAGTTCTTC

d_call: NA
clone_size: NA
j_call: TRBJ1-2
v_call: TRBV5-5
cdr3_aa: CASSPGRELWSYTF
cdr3_nt: TGTGCCAGCAGCCCTGGACGGGAACTATGGAGCTACACCTTC

d_call: NA
clone_size: NA
j_call: TRBJ2-4
v_call: TRBV10-2
cdr3_aa: CASSESGVWENIQYF
cdr3_nt: TGCGCCAGCAGTGAGTCCGGGGTTTGGGAGAACATTCAGTACTTC

d_call: NA
clone_size: few
j_call: TRBJ1-6
v_call: TRBV12-3/TRBV12-4
cdr3_aa: CASSSQGYRNSPLHF
cdr3_nt: TGTGCCAGCAGTTCCCAGGGCTATAGGAATTCACCCCTCCACTTT

d_call: TRBD1
clone_size: few
j_call: TRBJ1-5
v_call: TRBV20-1
cdr3_aa: CSARDPLRDSLSNQPQHF
cdr3_nt: TGCAGTGCTAGAGACCCCCTCCGGGACAGCCTGAGCAATCAGCCCCAGCATTTT

d_call: NA
clone_size: many
j_call: TRBJ2-2
v_call: TRBV7-2
cdr3_aa: CASSFGNGVASTGELFF
cdr3_nt: TGTGCCAGCAGCTTTGGAAACGGCGTAGCGTCCACCGGGGAGCTGTTTTTT

d_call: TRBD1
clone_size: once
j_call: TRBJ1-5
v_call: TRBV20-1
cdr3_aa: CSARPLTGQGAGQPQHF
cdr3_nt: TGCAGTGCTAGGCCTTTGACGGGACAGGGGGCAGGTCAGCCCCAGCATTTT

d_call: NA
clone_size: few
j_call: TRBJ2-5
v_call: TRBV6-2/TRBV6-3
cdr3_aa: CASNGAVRETQYF
cdr3_nt: TGTGCCAGCAATGGGGCGGTAAGGGAGACCCAGTACTTC

d_call: NA
clone_size: NA
j_call: TRBJ1-1
v_call: TRBV20-1
cdr3_aa: CSAGRLGGSNTEAFF
cdr3_nt: TGCAGTGCTGGGCGCTTAGGGGGTTCGAACACTGAAGCTTTCTTT